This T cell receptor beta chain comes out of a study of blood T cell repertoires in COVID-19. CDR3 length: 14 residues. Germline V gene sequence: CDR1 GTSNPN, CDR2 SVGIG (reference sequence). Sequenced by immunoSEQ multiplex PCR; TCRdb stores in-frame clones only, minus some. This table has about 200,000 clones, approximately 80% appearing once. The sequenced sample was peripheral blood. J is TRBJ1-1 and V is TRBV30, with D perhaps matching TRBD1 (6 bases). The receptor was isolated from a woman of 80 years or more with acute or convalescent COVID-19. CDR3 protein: CALWGRLMNTEAFF. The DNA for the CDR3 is TGTGCGCTTTGGGGGCGGCTCATGAACACTGAAGCTTTCTTT.